The source of this T cell receptor beta chain is a study of T cells after yellow fever vaccination. MiXCR, run by TCRdb on the 5' RACE reads, gives a single entry per CDR3 protein. The sample includes about 300,000 distinct CDR3 sequences, 6.8% of them seen just once. CDR3 length: 13 amino acids. The germline V gene encodes CDR1 DFQATT and CDR2 SNEGSKA (reference sequence). V was pared by 3 bases and J by 1 base, with 7 bases between. The sample holds a few counts of this clonotype. Here the sequenced sample was PBMCs, taken around 45 days after the first yellow fever vaccination. This receptor was taken from a man younger than 30 who received the YFV17D yellow fever vaccine. The chain uses TRBV20-1 and TRBJ1-5; weak D call: TRBD1 (5 bases). For the CDR3, the DNA is TGCAGTGCTAGTTGGGACAGCAATCAGCCCCAGCATTTT. Translation: CSASWDSNQPQHF.